This T cell receptor beta chain was recovered during a study of blood T cells in healthy people across ages. The use of a sample-barcoded 5' primer and a J-beta primer mix characterized a second PCR of about 7 to 12 cycles. The yield of each sample was at least 2.5 million CDR3-containing paired-end reads. Each CDR3 protein gets one entry after TCRdb re-called the 5' RACE reads with MiXCR. The sample consists of over 950,000 distinct CDR3 sequences, just over 50% of them appearing once. Collection of 9.5 to 10 milliliters of peripheral blood was performed for each donor. V shed 0 bases and J shed 3 bases, with 10 bases lying between them. Looked up from germline, CDR1 is SGHRS and CDR2 is YFSETQ. CDR3 length: 14 amino acids. This clonotype came up a few times.

Sequencing was carried out using blood. The TCR originated in a woman in her fifties or sixties in good health. The chain recombines TRBV5-1 with TRBJ2-7; D unclear. The CDR3 loop reads CASSLVGSYYEQYF. For the CDR3, the DNA is TGCGCCAGCAGCTTGGTGGGATCTTACTACGAGCAGTACTTC.